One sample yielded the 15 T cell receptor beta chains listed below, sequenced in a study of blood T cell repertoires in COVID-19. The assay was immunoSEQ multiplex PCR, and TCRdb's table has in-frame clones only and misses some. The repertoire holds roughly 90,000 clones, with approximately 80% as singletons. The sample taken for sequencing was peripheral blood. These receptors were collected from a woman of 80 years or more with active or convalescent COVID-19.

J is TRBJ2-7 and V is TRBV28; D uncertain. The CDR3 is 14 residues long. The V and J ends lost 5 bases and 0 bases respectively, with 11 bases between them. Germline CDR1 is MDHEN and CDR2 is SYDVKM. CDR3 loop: CASSPPTNSYEQYF. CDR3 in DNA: TGTGCCAGCAGTCCCCCGACAAACTCCTACGAGCAGTACTTC.

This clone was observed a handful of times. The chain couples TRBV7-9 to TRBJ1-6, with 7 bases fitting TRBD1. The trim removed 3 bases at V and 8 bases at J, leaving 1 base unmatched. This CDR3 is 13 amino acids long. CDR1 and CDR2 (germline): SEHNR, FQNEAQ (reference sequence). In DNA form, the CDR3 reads TGTGCCAGCAGCTTGCAGGGGGATTCACCCCTCCACTTT. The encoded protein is CASSLQGDSPLHF.

CDR3 region: CASSVGSVTGEKLFF. CDR3 DNA: TGTGCCAGCAGCGTAGGTTCTGTGACAGGCGAAAAACTGTTTTTT. This rearrangement joins TRBV9 to TRBJ1-4, with D possibly being TRBD1 (6 bases). This CDR3 has 15 amino acids. From germline, CDR1 is SGDLS and CDR2 YYNGEE. Deletions cut 0 bases from V and 8 bases from J, with 14 bases between.

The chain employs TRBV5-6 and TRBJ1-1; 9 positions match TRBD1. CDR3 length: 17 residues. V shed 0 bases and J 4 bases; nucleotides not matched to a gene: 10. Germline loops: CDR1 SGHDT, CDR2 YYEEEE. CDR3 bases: TGTGCCAGCAGCTTGGCGGGACAGGGTTTTGGGGGCACTGAAGCTTTCTTT. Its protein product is CASSLAGQGFGGTEAFF.

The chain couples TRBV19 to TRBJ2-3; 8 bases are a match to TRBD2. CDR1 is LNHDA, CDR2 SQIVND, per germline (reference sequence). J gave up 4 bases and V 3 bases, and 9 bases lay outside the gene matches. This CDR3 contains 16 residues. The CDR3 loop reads CASSIPGLGSADTQYF. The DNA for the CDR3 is TGTGCCAGTAGTATTCCGGGACTAGGGTCAGCAGATACGCAGTATTTT. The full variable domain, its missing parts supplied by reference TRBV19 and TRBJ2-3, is DGGITQSPKYLFRKEGQNVTLSCEQNLNHDAMYWYRQDPGQGLRLIYYSQIVNDFQKGDIAEGYSVSREKKESFPLTVTSAQKNPTAFYLCASSIPGLGSADTQYFGPGTRLTVL.

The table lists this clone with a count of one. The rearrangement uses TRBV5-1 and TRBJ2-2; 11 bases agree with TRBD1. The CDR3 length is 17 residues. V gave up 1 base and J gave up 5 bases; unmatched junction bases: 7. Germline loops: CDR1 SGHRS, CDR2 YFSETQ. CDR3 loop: CASSLRTGGAGTGELFF. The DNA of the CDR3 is TGCGCCAGCAGCTTGCGGACAGGGGGCGCAGGAACCGGGGAGCTGTTTTTT.

CDR3 in DNA: TGCAGCGTTGAGAGGGGGAACACAGATACGCAGTATTTT. This codes for CSVERGNTDTQYF. The chain joins TRBV29-1 to TRBJ2-3; possible D gene TRBD1, 6 bases. Germline CDR1 is SQVTM and CDR2 is ANQGSEA. The CDR3 covers 13 residues. V was clipped by 3 bases and J by 2 bases, with 9 bases between them.

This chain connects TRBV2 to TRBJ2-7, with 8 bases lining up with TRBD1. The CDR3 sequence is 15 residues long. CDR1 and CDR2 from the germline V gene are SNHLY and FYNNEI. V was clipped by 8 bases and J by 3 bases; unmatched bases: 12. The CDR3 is CASRYRGFPIYEQYF. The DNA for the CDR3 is TGTGCCAGCCGTTACAGGGGGTTTCCCATCTACGAGCAGTACTTC. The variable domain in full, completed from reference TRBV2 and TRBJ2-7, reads EPEVTQTPSHQVTQMGQEVILRCVPISNHLYFYWYRQILGQKVEFLVSFYNNEISEKSEIFDDQFSVERPDGSNFTLKIRSTKLEDSAMYFCASRYRGFPIYEQYFGPGTRLTVT.

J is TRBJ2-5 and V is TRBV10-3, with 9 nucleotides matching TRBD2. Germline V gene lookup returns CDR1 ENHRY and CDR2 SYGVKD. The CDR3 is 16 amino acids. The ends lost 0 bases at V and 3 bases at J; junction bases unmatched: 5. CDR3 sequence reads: CAISESVREGKETQYF. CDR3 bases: TGTGCCATCAGTGAGTCCGTGCGGGAGGGAAAAGAGACCCAGTACTTC.

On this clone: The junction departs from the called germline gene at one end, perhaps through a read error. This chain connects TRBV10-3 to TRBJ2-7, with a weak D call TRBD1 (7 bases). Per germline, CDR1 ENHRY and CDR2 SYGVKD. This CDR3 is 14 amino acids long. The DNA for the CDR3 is TGTGCCACCCAGGCCCAGGGGGGATCCTCCGAGCAGTACTTC. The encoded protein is CATQAQGGSSEQYF.

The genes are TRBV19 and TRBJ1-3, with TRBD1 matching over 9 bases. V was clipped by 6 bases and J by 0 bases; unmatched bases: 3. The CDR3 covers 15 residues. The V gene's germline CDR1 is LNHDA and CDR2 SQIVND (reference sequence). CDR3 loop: CASSQDRGSGNTIYF. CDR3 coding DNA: TGTGCCAGTAGCCAGGACAGGGGCTCTGGAAACACCATATATTTT.

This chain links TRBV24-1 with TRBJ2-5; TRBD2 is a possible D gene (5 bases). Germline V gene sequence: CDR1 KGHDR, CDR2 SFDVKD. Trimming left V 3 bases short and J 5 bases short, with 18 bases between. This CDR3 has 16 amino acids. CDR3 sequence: CATSDQSTRAGETQYF. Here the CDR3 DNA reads TGTGCCACCAGTGATCAAAGTACGAGGGCCGGGGAGACCCAGTACTTC.

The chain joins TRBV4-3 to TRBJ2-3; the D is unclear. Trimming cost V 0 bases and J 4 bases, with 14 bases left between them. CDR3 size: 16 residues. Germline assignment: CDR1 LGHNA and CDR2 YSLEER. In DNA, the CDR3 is TGCGCCAGCAGCCAAGAGGCAGTTTCCCTCGCAGATACGCAGTATTTT. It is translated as CASSQEAVSLADTQYF.

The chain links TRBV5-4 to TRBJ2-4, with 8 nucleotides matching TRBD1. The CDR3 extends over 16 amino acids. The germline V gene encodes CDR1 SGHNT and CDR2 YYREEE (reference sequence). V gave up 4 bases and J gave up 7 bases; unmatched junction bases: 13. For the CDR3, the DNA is TGTGCCAGCAGCCCCGGACAGGGACAATATGGGAACATTCAGTACTTC. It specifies CASSPGQGQYGNIQYF.

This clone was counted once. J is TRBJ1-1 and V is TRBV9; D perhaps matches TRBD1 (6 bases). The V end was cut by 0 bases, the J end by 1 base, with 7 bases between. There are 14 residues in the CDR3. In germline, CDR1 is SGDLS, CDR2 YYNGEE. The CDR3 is CASSVEGQNTEAFF. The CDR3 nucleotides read TGTGCCAGCAGCGTAGAGGGACAGAACACTGAAGCTTTCTTT.